The rows below give T cell receptor beta chains drawn from one sample of a study of T and B cells in COVID-19 patients. TCRdb called the multiplex PCR reads again in MiXCR, with one record for every CDR3 protein. The sample includes over 7,000 distinct CDR3 sequences, around 29% of them seen just once. The sequencing input was blood. Receptors originate from a human donor with active COVID-19. Each CDR3 is given with its conserved first and last residue. A D gene is named only where the DNA matches it firmly. Only part of the rows carry a size: once, few, many, or a class if the clone is expanded.

J: TRBJ2-3
D: -
size: -
V: TRBV27
DNA: TGTGCCAGCAGTTTAGCAGCCGGCGTAGATACGCAGTATTTT
CDR3: CASSLAAGVDTQYF

J: TRBJ1-5
D: -
size: -
V: TRBV6-2/TRBV6-3
DNA: TGTGCCAGCGGGACTAGCAATCAGCCCCAGCATTTT
CDR3: CASGTSNQPQHF

J: TRBJ1-1
D: -
size: -
V: TRBV6-4
DNA: TGTGCCAGCAGCGCCGGGACTCCACGTGAAGCTTTCTTT
CDR3: CASSAGTPREAFF

J: TRBJ2-5
D: -
size: -
V: TRBV15
DNA: TGTGCCACCAGCAGAGACTTGCTCACCTTCCAAGAGACCCAGTACTTC
CDR3: CATSRDLLTFQETQYF

J: TRBJ2-3
D: -
size: -
V: TRBV20-1
DNA: TGCAGTGCTAGGTCGACGTCAACCGCGGATACGCAGTATTTT
CDR3: CSARSTSTADTQYF

J: TRBJ2-3
D: TRBD2
size: medium-sized
V: TRBV12-3/TRBV12-4
DNA: TGTGCCAGCAGTTTAGGGACGGGGGGGCCCACAGATACGCAGTATTTT
CDR3: CASSLGTGGPTDTQYF

J: TRBJ2-3
D: -
size: few
V: TRBV6-1
DNA: TGTGCCAGCAGAAGGACATCGCGCCTCTCTAGCACAGATACGCAGTATTTT
CDR3: CASRRTSRLSSTDTQYF

J: TRBJ2-3
D: -
size: -
V: TRBV20-1
DNA: TGCAGTGCTAGACCTCCTGGGGTAAGAGCAGATACGCAGTATTTT
CDR3: CSARPPGVRADTQYF

J: TRBJ2-3
D: TRBD2
size: few
V: TRBV24-1
DNA: TGTGCCACCAGTGAATTCAGCGGGGGCACAGATACGCAGTATTTT
CDR3: CATSEFSGGTDTQYF

J: TRBJ2-2
D: -
size: large
V: TRBV29-1
DNA: TGCAGCGTTGACCGCACAGGGACCGGGGAGCTGTTTTTT
CDR3: CSVDRTGTGELFF

J: TRBJ1-6
D: TRBD1
size: -
V: TRBV5-1
DNA: TGCGCCAGCAGCTTGGCCCAGGGGGGATCACCCCTCCACTTT
CDR3: CASSLAQGGSPLHF

J: TRBJ1-4
D: -
size: few
V: TRBV20-1
DNA: TGCAGTGCTAGAGACCGCAGGAGGTTGGCTGAAAAACTGTTTTTT
CDR3: CSARDRRRLAEKLFF

J: TRBJ1-2
D: -
size: -
V: TRBV6-2/TRBV6-3
DNA: TGTGCCAGCAGCCACGGACCCTATGGCTACACCTTC
CDR3: CASSHGPYGYTF

J: TRBJ1-2
D: -
size: few
V: TRBV5-4
DNA: TGTGCCAGCAGCTTGGACGGGTACAATGGCTACACCTTC
CDR3: CASSLDGYNGYTF

J: TRBJ1-3
D: -
size: few
V: TRBV7-6
DNA: TGTGCCAGCAGCTTTCTCGCAGTTTCATCTGGAAACACCATATATTTT
CDR3: CASSFLAVSSGNTIYF

J: TRBJ2-5
D: -
size: medium-sized
V: TRBV12-3/TRBV12-4
DNA: TGTGCCAGCAGGTCGGAGGTCTGGTTGGAGACCCAGTACTTC
CDR3: CASRSEVWLETQYF

J: TRBJ2-3
D: -
size: medium-sized
V: TRBV18
DNA: TGTGCCAGCTCACCTAAACTAGCCGAAACAGATACGCAGTATTTT
CDR3: CASSPKLAETDTQYF

J: TRBJ2-1
D: -
size: few
V: TRBV10-3
DNA: TGTGCCATCAGTGAGTCCCTGGCAGGCGACTCCTACAATGAGCAGTTCTTC
CDR3: CAISESLAGDSYNEQFF

J: TRBJ1-4
D: TRBD1
size: -
V: TRBV6-1
DNA: TGTGCCAGCAGTTACTCTACCTCGGGACAGGGAGGTGAAAAACTGTTTTTT
CDR3: CASSYSTSGQGGEKLFF

J: TRBJ2-2
D: -
size: -
V: TRBV6-4
DNA: TGTGCCAGCAGACAGGGGAACACCGGGGAGCTGTTTTTT
CDR3: CASRQGNTGELFF

J: TRBJ1-3
D: TRBD1
size: -
V: TRBV5-1
DNA: TGCGCCAGCAGCCCCAGGGGGATCGGCTCTGGAAACACCATATATTTT
CDR3: CASSPRGIGSGNTIYF

J: TRBJ2-5
D: TRBD1
size: -
V: TRBV5-1
DNA: TGCGCCAGCAGGTCCTACAGGGGATGGAAAGAGACCCAGTACTTC
CDR3: CASRSYRGWKETQYF

J: TRBJ2-2
D: -
size: once
V: TRBV20-1
DNA: TGCAGTGCTAGGGGGGACACCGGGGAGCTGTTTTTT
CDR3: CSARGDTGELFF

J: TRBJ1-1
D: TRBD1
size: -
V: TRBV18
DNA: TGTGCCAGCTCACCACTGTCAGGGGGCGGTATCACTGAAGCTTTCTTT
CDR3: CASSPLSGGGITEAFF

J: TRBJ2-1
D: -
size: medium-sized
V: TRBV18
DNA: TGTGCCAGCTCACCCTACACTAGTGGGTACAATGAGCAGTTCTTC
CDR3: CASSPYTSGYNEQFF

J: TRBJ1-2
D: -
size: few
V: TRBV27
DNA: TGTGCCGCATGTCCAGATCGGGGCTATGGCTACACCTTC
CDR3: CAACPDRGYGYTF

J: TRBJ2-1
D: TRBD2
size: few
V: TRBV7-2
DNA: TGTGCCAGCAGCCAAACTAGCGGGGGGTACAATGAGCAGTTCTTC
CDR3: CASSQTSGGYNEQFF

J: TRBJ1-4
D: TRBD1
size: few
V: TRBV5-5
DNA: TGTGCCAGCAGCTTCGGATGGACAGGATCTAATGAAAAACTGTTTTTT
CDR3: CASSFGWTGSNEKLFF

J: TRBJ2-1
D: -
size: few
V: TRBV5-1
DNA: TGCGCCAGCAGCTTGGACCTCCTAAGCGTAAATGAGCAGTTCTTC
CDR3: CASSLDLLSVNEQFF

J: TRBJ2-2
D: TRBD2
size: -
V: TRBV11-2
DNA: TGTGCCAGCAGCTCCGTCAGCGGGGGCCGCAGGGAGCTGTTTTTT
CDR3: CASSSVSGGRRELFF

J: TRBJ2-3
D: -
size: once
V: TRBV5-1
DNA: TGCGCCAGCAGCTTGTCGGGTAGAAGAGATACGCAGTATTTT
CDR3: CASSLSGRRDTQYF

J: TRBJ1-6
D: TRBD1
size: medium-sized
V: TRBV19
DNA: TGTGCCAGGACGACAGGGTCGTATAATTCACCCCTCCACTTT
CDR3: CARTTGSYNSPLHF

J: TRBJ1-2
D: -
size: medium-sized
V: TRBV7-2
DNA: TGTGCCAGCAGCTTAGCGCTGGACAGTGGCTATGGCTACACCTTC
CDR3: CASSLALDSGYGYTF

J: TRBJ2-2
D: -
size: few
V: TRBV7-6
DNA: TGTGCCAGCAGCTACGTGGCGGGGGCCTCCGGGGAGCTGTTTTTT
CDR3: CASSYVAGASGELFF

J: TRBJ2-3
D: TRBD1
size: medium-sized
V: TRBV29-1
DNA: TGCAGCGTTGAAGCCCCCGACAGGGTCGAAACAGATACGCAGTATTTT
CDR3: CSVEAPDRVETDTQYF

J: TRBJ2-3
D: TRBD2
size: -
V: TRBV27
DNA: TGTGCCAGCAGTGGGGCTAGCGGGGCAACCCTCAGAGATACGCAGTATTTT
CDR3: CASSGASGATLRDTQYF

J: TRBJ2-2
D: -
size: medium-sized
V: TRBV5-4
DNA: TGTGCCAGCAGCCACTCCGTCAGGACATCGAACACCGGGGAGCTGTTTTTT
CDR3: CASSHSVRTSNTGELFF

J: TRBJ2-2
D: -
size: few
V: TRBV12-3/TRBV12-4
DNA: TGTGCCAGCAGTCCAGGAGGAAATCCCGGGGAGCTGTTTTTT
CDR3: CASSPGGNPGELFF